This T cell receptor (beta chain) was sequenced for a study of technical replicates of blood from a handful of donors. Profiling relied on immunoSEQ multiplex PCR, and the TCRdb table lists in-frame clones only, not all of them. The sample consists of over 70,000 clones, 85% to 95% of them appearing once. The sequence was obtained from a human donor in good health. Sequences were obtained from T cells isolated from PBMCs.

CDR3 in amino acids: CASSKRDHSYNEQFF. For the CDR3, the DNA is TGTGCCAGCAGTAAGCGGGATCACTCCTACAATGAGCAGTTCTTC. The chain uses TRBV6-1 and TRBJ2-1; 7 nucleotides agree with TRBD2. This CDR3 is built from 15 residues. After removal of 5 bases from V and 0 bases from J, the junction contained 4 bases not matched to a gene. The V gene's germline CDR1 is MNHNS and CDR2 SASEGT.